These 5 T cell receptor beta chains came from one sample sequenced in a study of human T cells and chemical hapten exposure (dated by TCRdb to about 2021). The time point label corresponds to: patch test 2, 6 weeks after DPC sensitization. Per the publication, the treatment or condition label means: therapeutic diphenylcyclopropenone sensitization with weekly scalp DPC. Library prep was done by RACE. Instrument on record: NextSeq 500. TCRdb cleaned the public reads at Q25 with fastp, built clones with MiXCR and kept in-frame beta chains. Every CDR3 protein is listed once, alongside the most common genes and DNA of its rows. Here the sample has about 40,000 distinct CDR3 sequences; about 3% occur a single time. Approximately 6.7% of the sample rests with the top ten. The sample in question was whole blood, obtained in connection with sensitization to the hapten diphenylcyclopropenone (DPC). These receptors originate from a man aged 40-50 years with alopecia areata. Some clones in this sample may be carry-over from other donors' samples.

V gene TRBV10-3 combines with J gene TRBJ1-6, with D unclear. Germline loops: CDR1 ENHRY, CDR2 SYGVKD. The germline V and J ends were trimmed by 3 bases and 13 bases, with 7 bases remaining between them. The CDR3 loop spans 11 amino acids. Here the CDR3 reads CAISDGNPLHF. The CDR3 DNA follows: TGTGCCATCAGTGATGGGAATCCCCTCCACTTT.

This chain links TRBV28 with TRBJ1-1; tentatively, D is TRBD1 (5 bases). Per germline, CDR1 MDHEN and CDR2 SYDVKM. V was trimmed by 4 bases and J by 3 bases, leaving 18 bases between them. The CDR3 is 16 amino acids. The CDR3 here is CASSWPRDRLDTEAFF. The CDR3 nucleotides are TGTGCCAGCAGTTGGCCCAGGGATCGTTTGGACACTGAAGCTTTCTTT.

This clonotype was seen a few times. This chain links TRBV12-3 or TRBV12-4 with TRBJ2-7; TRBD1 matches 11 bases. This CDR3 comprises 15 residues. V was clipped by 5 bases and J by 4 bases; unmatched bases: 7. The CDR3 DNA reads TGTGCCAGCAGTGGCCGGACAGGGGGCGGTTACGAGCAGTACTTC. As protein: CASSGRTGGGYEQYF.

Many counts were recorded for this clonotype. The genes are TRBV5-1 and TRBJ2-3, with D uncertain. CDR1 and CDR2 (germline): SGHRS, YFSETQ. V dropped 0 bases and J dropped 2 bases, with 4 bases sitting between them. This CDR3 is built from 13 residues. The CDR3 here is CASSLAYTDTQYF. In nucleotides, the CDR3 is TGCGCCAGCAGCTTGGCCTACACAGATACGCAGTATTTT.

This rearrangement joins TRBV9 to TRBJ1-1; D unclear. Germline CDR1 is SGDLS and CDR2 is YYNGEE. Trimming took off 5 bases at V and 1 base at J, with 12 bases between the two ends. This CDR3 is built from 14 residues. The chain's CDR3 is CASRSEGPNTEAFF. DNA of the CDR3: TGTGCCAGCAGGAGCGAGGGCCCGAACACTGAAGCTTTCTTT.